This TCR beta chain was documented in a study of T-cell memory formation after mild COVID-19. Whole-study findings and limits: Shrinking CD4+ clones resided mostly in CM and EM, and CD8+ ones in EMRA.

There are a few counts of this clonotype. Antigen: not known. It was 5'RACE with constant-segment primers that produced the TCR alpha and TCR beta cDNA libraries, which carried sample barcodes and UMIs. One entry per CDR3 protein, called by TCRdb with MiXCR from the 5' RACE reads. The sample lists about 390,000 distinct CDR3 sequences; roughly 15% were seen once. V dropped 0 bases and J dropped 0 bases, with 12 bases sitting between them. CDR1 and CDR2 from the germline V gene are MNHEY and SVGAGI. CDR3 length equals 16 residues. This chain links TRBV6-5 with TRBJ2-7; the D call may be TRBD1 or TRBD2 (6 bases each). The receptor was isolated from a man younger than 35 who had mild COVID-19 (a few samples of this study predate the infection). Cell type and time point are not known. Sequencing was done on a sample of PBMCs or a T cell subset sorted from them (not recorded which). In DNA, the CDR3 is TGTGCCAGCAGTTACTCGTTGGGGGGCTTCTCCTACGAGCAGTACTTC. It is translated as CASSYSLGGFSYEQYF.